The 8 T cell receptor beta chains presented below share a single source sample, sequenced in a study of T cell responses to AZD1222 COVID-19 vaccine. TCRdb's copy holds only in-frame clones and misses some; the assay was immunoSEQ multiplex PCR. This sample has about 140,000 clones, with roughly 92% found just once. The sequencing here drew on peripheral blood, taken on day 0 of AZD1222 vaccination. Receptors originate from an adult in good health.

This chain links TRBV12-3 or TRBV12-4 with TRBJ1-2; TRBD1 matches at 7 bases. The CDR3 totals 13 residues. The trim removed 8 bases at V and 7 bases at J, leaving 10 bases unmatched. CDR3 in amino acids: CASGLTGFSGYTF. In DNA, the CDR3 is TGTGCCAGCGGGCTGACAGGGTTTTCTGGCTACACCTTC.

This clone was seen just once. The chain links TRBV7-2 to TRBJ2-1; a possible D gene is TRBD1 (6 bases). The CDR3 is made up of 14 amino acids. V lost 1 base to trimming and J lost 8 bases, with 12 bases between them. Per germline, CDR1 SGHTA and CDR2 FQGNSA. CDR3 sequence (DNA): TGTGCCAGCAGCTTAGGACAGGCTAATCATGAGCAGTTCTTC. Translation: CASSLGQANHEQFF.

The chain carries TRBV6-5 and TRBJ2-1, with 8 bases aligning to TRBD1. The V gene end was trimmed by 10 bases and the J gene end by 6 bases; junction bases not matched to a gene: 11. Germline CDR1 is MNHEY and CDR2 is SVGAGI. The CDR3 sequence is 14 residues long. As DNA, the CDR3 is TGTGCCACCAGGCTCGGGCAGGGGGCCAATGAGCAGTTCTTC. Translated, it gives CATRLGQGANEQFF.

The chain has TRBV7-9 and TRBJ1-6; TRBD1 aligns across 7 bases. V lost 5 bases to trimming and J lost 7 bases; unmatched junction nucleotides: 8. The CDR3 covers 15 residues. Per the germline V gene, CDR1 is SEHNR and CDR2 is FQNEAQ (reference sequence). CDR3 protein: CASSKPGQTNSPLHF. In DNA, the CDR3 is TGTGCCAGCAGCAAGCCGGGACAGACAAATTCACCCCTCCACTTT.

The rearrangement uses TRBV5-1 and TRBJ2-7, with a tentative D call TRBD1 (5 bases). The length of the CDR3 is 12 residues. V dropped 3 bases and J dropped 3 bases, with 7 bases sitting between them. The germline V gene has CDR1 SGHRS and CDR2 YFSETQ. This CDR3 is CASSWGNYEQYF. The CDR3 nucleotides read TGCGCCAGCAGCTGGGGCAACTACGAGCAGTACTTC.

This chain uses TRBV6-1 with TRBJ1-4, with 9 bases identical to TRBD1. The V gene end was trimmed by 4 bases and the J gene end by 6 bases; junction bases not matched to a gene: 12. The CDR3 length is 17 residues. The germline V gene encodes CDR1 MNHNS and CDR2 SASEGT. CDR3 amino acids: CASSGDRVRGNDEKLFF. The CDR3 DNA reads TGTGCCAGCAGTGGGGACAGGGTCAGGGGTAATGATGAAAAACTGTTTTTT.

The rearrangement joins TRBV11-3 to TRBJ1-2; D may be TRBD1 (6 bases). This CDR3 spans 14 amino acids. Germline V lookup: CDR1 SGHNT, CDR2 YENEEA. Trimming took off 4 bases at V and 8 bases at J, with 17 bases between the two ends. The CDR3 region has the DNA TGTGCCAGCAGCTGTATGGACAGCGCCTCGGGCTACACCTTC. This translates into CASSCMDSASGYTF.

This clone came up a few times. The chain joins TRBV3-1 (or the pseudogene TRBV3-2) to TRBJ2-1; maybe TRBD2 (6 bases). The CDR3 has 13 residues. Deletions cut 8 bases from V and 8 bases from J, with 16 bases between. CDR1 is LGHDT, CDR2 YNNKEL, per germline (reference sequence). CDR3 residues: CASRLAERHEQFF. CDR3 coding DNA: TGTGCCAGCCGGTTAGCGGAACGTCATGAGCAGTTCTTC.